This TCR beta chain was found in a study of OX40 agonist ivuxolimab in advanced cancers. Turning to the overall study: Ivuxolimab was an agonistic, fully human IgG2 monoclonal antibody directed against OX40 (CD134), a costimulatory receptor. Prior anti-PD-1, anti-PD-L1 or anti-CTLA-4 therapy was permitted, and roughly two fifths of dose-escalation patients had received checkpoint inhibitors. Partial responses occurred in three dose-escalation patients, of whom one had hepatocellular carcinoma and two had cutaneous melanoma. The paper reports the monotherapy dose-escalation portion (N of about 56 patients) of the phase I ivuxolimab trial. Intravenous ivuxolimab was administered to patients every 2 weeks at six dose levels: 0.01, 0.1, 0.3, 1.5, 3 and 10 mg/kg. In the dose-escalation cohort, approximately 82% of patients were male, and the mean age was 60 years with a range of roughly 23 to 79. Among the approximately 50 dose-escalation patients, some 20 had hepatocellular carcinoma, roughly 15 melanoma, 9 renal cell carcinoma and 9 head and neck cancer. Peripheral TCRbeta sequencing was intended to test whether TCR sequence diversity was altered and clonal T-cell expansion was caused by ivuxolimab. Study-wide conclusions, independent of this receptor: In the 0.1-3.0 mg/kg groups, partial responders had among the lowest normalized peripheral clonal expansion, particularly in CD8+ T cells. Low levels of normalized T-cell clonal expansion were also shown by some nonresponding patients. Antigen specificity was not determined for the clonally expanded peripheral T cells. On average, CD8+ T cells showed more expanded clones than CD4+ T cells after ivuxolimab. At doses of 0.1 to 3.0 mg/kg, clonal expansion of both CD4+ and CD8+ T cells in blood was seen between baseline and week 6.

Patients with autoimmune disease history or receiving systemic immunosuppression were excluded from the trial. Peripheral blood for TCR sequencing was collected from all dose cohorts at baseline, on cycle 4 day 1, and on cycle 7 day 1. The samples were drawn from a first-in-human, open-label, multicenter phase I dose-escalation trial of ivuxolimab. Adults with locally advanced or metastatic melanoma, renal cell carcinoma, hepatocellular carcinoma or head and neck squamous cell carcinoma were enrolled in the trial. Before TCR sequencing, CD4+ T cells and CD8+ T cells from peripheral blood were sorted into separate populations. Genomic DNA was extracted from sorted cells for sequencing of the TCRbeta CDR3 region. The immunoSEQ Assay was used for sequencing of TCRbeta CDR3 regions. TCRdb re-hosts the immuneACCESS table, in-frame sequences only. Its copies lack some clones; in the studies checked, an unresolved V gene accounts for under half of them, and the cause for the rest is not known. This sample holds 60,000 to 100,000 clones; roughly 84% were observed only once. Jointly, the top ten make up 0.2% to 0.3% of the sample.

Note on this clone: This clone's antigen is unknown. No base qualities exist here, and no much larger clone lies one base off it.

V is reduced by 1 base and J by 7 bases, leaving a spacing of 16 bases between them. The CDR3 spans 15 residues, from the cysteine through the phenylalanine. Only the CDR3 DNA is retained, 45 bases long and in frame from the first base. CDR1 and CDR2 are read off the germline V gene as MNHNS and SASEGT. The sequence derives from an adult with an advanced solid tumor such as melanoma, head and neck, liver or kidney cancer. This specimen was CD4+ or CD8+ T cells sorted from blood, taken in a trial of the OX40 agonist ivuxolimab. The V and J genes are TRBV6-1 and TRBJ2-5; no D segment can be confidently identified. The CDR3 protein: CASSEVPLFSGTQYF. In nucleotides, the sequence is TGTGCCAGCAGTGAAGTCCCCCTGTTCAGTGGGACCCAGTACTTC.